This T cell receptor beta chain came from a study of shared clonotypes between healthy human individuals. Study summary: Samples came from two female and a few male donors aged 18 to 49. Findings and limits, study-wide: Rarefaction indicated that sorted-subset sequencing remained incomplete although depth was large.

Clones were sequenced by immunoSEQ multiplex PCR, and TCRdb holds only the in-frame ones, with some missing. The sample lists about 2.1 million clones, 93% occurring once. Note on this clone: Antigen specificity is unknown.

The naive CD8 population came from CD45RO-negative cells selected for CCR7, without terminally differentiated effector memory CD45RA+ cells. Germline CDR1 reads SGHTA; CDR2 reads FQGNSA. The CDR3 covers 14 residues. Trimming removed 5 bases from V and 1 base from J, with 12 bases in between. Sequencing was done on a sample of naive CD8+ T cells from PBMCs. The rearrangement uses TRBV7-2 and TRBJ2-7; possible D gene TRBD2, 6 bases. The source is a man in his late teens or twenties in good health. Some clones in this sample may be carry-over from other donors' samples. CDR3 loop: CASSRLASSYEQYF. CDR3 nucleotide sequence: TGTGCCAGCAGCCGTCTAGCGAGTTCCTACGAGCAGTACTTC.